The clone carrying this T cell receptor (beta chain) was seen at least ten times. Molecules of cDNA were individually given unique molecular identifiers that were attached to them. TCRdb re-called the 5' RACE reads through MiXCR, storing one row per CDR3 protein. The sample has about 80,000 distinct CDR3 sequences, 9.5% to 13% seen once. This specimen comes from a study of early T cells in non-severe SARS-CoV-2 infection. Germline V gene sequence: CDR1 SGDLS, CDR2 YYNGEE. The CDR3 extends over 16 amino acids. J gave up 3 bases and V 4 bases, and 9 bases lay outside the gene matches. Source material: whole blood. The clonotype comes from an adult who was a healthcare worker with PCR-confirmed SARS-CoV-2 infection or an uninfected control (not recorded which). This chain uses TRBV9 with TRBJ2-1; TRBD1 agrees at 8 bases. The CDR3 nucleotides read TGTGCCAGCAGCACACAGACAGGGGCCGACTACAATGAGCAGTTCTTC. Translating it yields CASSTQTGADYNEQFF.